This paragraph reports one T cell receptor (beta chain). Its antigen has not been determined. No much larger clone exists at a distance of one base, and base qualities are not known. For commercial TCRB immunosequencing, about 500 nanograms of biopsy DNA were submitted for each sample. Adaptive Biotechnology amplified the CDR3 regions from genomic DNA with a two-step multiplex PCR designed to control amplification bias. Primers covering every V and J gene segment were used in the first PCR, while barcodes and Illumina adapters were added in the second PCR. CDR3 libraries were sequenced on an Illumina instrument. The published analysis was carried out like this. Vendor-provided pipelines were combined with custom analysis of raw data in R/Bioconductor under R version 3.3.0. Clonality, which ranges from 0 to 1, was calculated as the inverse of the normalised Shannon entropy across all productive clones. The repertoire share taken up by the top 100 clones defined high-frequency clones, and only clones that passed a 95% confidence test were kept. Overlap between samples was measured with the Morisita-Horn index, while repertoire diversity was measured with the Simpson index. Entries here come from immuneACCESS through TCRdb and include only in-frame sequences with V and J called. Some clones fail to appear in such tables; in the studies checked, an unresolved V gene covers under half of the shortfall, and the cause of the remainder is unknown. The V and J calls and clone size come from that table; D and trimming were worked out from the DNA. The sample table contains thousands of clones; only one count was recorded for approximately 70% of them. Approximately 18% of the sample lies in the top ten.

Trimming takes 10 bases from V and 1 base from J, and the germline ends sit 15 bases apart. CDR1 and CDR2, looked up from the germline V gene, are SGHTA and FQGNSA. The CDR3 runs 14 residues from the cysteine to the phenylalanine. The read is trimmed to its CDR3 DNA, 42 bases read in frame from base 1. The data were taken from a study of T cell repertoires in ileal Crohn's disease (dated by TCRdb to about 2019). Notes on the research overall: At the time of surgery, around 38% of patients were active smokers, and the median duration of disease was 6.5 to 8.5 years. All patients had surgery for a complication: stricturing disease in 61% and penetrating disease in around 39%. Roughly half of the patients were given postoperative therapy, with 15 to 20 on anti-TNF agents and under 13 on thiopurines. Neoterminal ileum biopsies obtained at postoperative colonoscopy were designated as M6 samples. A prospective multicentre cohort supplied the roughly 57 Crohn's disease patients whose TCR repertoires were analysed. The study ran alongside a multicentre cohort designed to identify predictors of early endoscopic recurrence after ileocolonic resection. A Rutgeerts score higher than i0 was the definition used for endoscopic postoperative recurrence. A total of about 170 mucosal samples from 57 patients were sequenced, collected from several sites on the surgical specimen and at postoperative endoscopy. What the authors observed across the whole study: A significantly higher proportion of clonal expansions was observed in active smokers at surgery than in non-smokers (about 25% vs 20%, p=0.02). Higher high-frequency clone percentages at surgery were associated with endoscopic recurrence; all patients with clonality above 26.8% (18/57) had recurrence. Only a subgroup of patients, of unstated size, had mucosal CD4 and CD8 T cells sorted and sequenced. Within the first year after surgery, the timing of postoperative endoscopy varied, and the median delay was around seven months. Compared with CD4 T cells, sorted CD8 T cells contained more high-frequency clones, which suggests that the mucosal expansions were mostly CD8.

This sample's time point label indicates: neoterminal ileum biopsy at postoperative endoscopy, about 6 months after surgery. To be eligible, patients had to be adults with ileal or ileocolonic Crohn's disease and an indication for ileocolonic resection. Whole ileal mucosal biopsies were stored frozen at -80°C before DNA extraction. A TRizol-based method was used to extract genomic DNA from the frozen whole biopsies, and the DNA was quantified with a NanoDrop 2000 spectrophotometer. The rearranged segments are TRBV7-2 and TRBJ2-3; there is no confident call for the D gene. Sample: ileal tissue. This TCR came from an adult with Crohn's disease. The DNA sequence is as follows: TGTGCCACCGAAGCAGGCGCACGCACAGATACGCAGTATTTT. This encodes CATEAGARTDTQYF.